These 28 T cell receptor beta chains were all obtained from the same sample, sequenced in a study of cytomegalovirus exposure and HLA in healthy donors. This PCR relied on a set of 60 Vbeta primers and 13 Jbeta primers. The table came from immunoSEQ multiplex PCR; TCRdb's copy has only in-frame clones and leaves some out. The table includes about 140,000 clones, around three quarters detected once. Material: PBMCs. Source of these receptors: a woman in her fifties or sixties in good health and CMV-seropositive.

The CDR3 DNA reads as TGTGCCAGCAGATTAGGGCAGGGGAACTACGAGCAGTACTTC. It encodes CASRLGQGNYEQYF. The chain combines TRBV6-6 with TRBJ2-7; TRBD1 might be the D (6 bases). The V end lost 6 bases, the J end lost 3 bases, and 15 bases lay between the germline ends. The CDR3 loop spans 14 amino acids. CDR1 is MNHNY, CDR2 SVGAGI, per germline (reference sequence).

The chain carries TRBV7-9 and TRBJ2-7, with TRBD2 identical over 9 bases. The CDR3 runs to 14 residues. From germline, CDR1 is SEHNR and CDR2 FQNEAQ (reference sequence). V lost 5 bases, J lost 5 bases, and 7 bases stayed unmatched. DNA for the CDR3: TGTGCCAGCAGCATCGGACTAGCGTTGCACGAGCAGTACTTC. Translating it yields CASSIGLALHEQYF. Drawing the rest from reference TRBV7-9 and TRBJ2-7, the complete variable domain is DTGVSQNPRHKITKRGQNVTFRCDPISEHNRLYWYRQTLGQGPEFLTYFQNEAQLEKSRLLSDRFSAERPKGSFSTLEIQRTEQGDSAMYLCASSIGLALHEQYFGPGTRLTVT.

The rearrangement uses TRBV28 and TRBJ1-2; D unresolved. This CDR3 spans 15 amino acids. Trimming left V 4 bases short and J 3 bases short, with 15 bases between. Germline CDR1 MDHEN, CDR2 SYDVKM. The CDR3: CASSSTQPSYYGYTF. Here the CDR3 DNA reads TGTGCCAGCAGTTCTACACAGCCGTCTTACTATGGCTACACCTTC.

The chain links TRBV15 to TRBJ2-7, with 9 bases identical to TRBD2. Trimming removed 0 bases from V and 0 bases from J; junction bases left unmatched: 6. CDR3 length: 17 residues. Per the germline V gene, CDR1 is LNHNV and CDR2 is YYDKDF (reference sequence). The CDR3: CATSRDSGLAFSYEQYF. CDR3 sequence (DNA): TGTGCCACCAGCAGAGACTCGGGACTAGCCTTCTCCTACGAGCAGTACTTC.

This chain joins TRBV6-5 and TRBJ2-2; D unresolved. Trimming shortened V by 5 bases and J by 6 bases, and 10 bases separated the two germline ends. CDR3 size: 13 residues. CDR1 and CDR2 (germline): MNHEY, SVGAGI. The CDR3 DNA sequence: TGTGCCAGCAGTCCCGGTTTTCCCGGGGAGCTGTTTTTT. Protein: CASSPGFPGELFF.

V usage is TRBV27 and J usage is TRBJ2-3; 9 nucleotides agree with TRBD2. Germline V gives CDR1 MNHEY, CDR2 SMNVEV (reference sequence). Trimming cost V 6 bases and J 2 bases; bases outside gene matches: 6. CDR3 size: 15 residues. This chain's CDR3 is CASRSGRRNTDTQYF. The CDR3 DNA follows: TGTGCCAGCAGGAGCGGGAGGAGGAACACAGATACGCAGTATTTT.

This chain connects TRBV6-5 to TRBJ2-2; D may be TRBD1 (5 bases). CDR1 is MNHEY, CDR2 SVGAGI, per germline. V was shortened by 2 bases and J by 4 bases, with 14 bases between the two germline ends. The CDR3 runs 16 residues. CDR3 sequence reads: CASSYLDVGPTGELFF. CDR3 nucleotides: TGTGCCAGCAGTTACCTGGACGTGGGGCCCACCGGGGAGCTGTTTTTT.

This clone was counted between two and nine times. CDR3 DNA: TGTGCCAGCTCACCATTCCAGGGCAATCAGCCCCAGCATTTT. Translated, it gives CASSPFQGNQPQHF. This chain links TRBV18 with TRBJ1-5; D remains ambiguous. The CDR3 is 14 amino acids. V was clipped by 2 bases and J by 2 bases, with 7 bases between them. The V gene's germline CDR1 is KGHSH and CDR2 LQKENI.

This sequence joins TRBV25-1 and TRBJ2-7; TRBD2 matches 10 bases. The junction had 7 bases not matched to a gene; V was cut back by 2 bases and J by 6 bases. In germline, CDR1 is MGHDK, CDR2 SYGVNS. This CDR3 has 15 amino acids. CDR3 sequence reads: CASSEPASGSGEQYF. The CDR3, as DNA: TGTGCCAGCAGTGAACCGGCTAGCGGGAGTGGCGAGCAGTACTTC.

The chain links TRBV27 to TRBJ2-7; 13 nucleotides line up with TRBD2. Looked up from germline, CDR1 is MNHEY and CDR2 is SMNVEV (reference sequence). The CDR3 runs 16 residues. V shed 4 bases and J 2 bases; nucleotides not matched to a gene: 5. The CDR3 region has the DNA TGTGCCAGCAGTTCGATCGGGACTAGCGGGGCCTACGAGCAGTACTTC. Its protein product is CASSSIGTSGAYEQYF.

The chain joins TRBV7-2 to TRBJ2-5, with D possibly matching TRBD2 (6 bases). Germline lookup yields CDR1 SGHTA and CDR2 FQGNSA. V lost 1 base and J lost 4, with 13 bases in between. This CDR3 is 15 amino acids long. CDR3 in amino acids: CASSLEEGGAETQYF. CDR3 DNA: TGTGCCAGCAGCTTAGAAGAGGGCGGGGCAGAGACCCAGTACTTC.

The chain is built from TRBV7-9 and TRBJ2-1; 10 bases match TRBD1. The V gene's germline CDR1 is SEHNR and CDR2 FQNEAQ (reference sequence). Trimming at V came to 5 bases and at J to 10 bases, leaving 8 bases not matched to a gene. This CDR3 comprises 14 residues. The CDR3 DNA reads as TGTGCCAGCAGCCAGGGACAGGGGATAGAGGAGCAGTTCTTC. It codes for CASSQGQGIEEQFF.

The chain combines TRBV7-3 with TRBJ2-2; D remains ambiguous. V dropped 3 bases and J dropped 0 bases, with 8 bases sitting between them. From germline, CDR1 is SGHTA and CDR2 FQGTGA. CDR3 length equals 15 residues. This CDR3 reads CASSFGQTNTGELFF. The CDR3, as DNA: TGTGCCAGCAGCTTTGGGCAAACGAACACCGGGGAGCTGTTTTTT. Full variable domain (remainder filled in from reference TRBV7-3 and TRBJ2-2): GAGVSQTPSNKVTEKGKYVELRCDPISGHTALYWYRQSLGQGPEFLIYFQGTGAADDSGLPNDRFFAVRPEGSVSTLKIQRTERGDSAVYLCASSFGQTNTGELFFGEGSRLTVL.

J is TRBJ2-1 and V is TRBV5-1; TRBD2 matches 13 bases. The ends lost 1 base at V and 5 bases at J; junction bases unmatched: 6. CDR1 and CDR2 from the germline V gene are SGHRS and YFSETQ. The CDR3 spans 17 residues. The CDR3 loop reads CASSLRAGTSGNNEQFF. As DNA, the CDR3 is TGCGCCAGCAGCTTGCGTGCGGGGACTAGCGGGAACAATGAGCAGTTCTTC.

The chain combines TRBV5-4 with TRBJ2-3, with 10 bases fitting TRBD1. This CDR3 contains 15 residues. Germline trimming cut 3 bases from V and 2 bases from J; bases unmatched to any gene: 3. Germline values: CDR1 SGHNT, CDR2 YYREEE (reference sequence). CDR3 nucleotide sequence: TGTGCCAGCAGCTCCGACAGGGGGCTCACAGATACGCAGTATTTT. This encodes CASSSDRGLTDTQYF.

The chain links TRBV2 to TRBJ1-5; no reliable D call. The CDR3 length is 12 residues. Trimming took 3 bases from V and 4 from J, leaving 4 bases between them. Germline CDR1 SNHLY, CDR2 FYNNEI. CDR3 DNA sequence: TGTGCCAGCAGTGACTATAATCAGCCCCAGCATTTT. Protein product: CASSDYNQPQHF.

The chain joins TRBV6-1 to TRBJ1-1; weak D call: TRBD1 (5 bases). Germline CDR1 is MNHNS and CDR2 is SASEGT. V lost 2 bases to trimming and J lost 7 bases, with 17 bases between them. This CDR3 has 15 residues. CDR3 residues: CASSEWGEGAGEAFF. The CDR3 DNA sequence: TGTGCCAGCAGTGAATGGGGGGAGGGTGCTGGTGAAGCTTTCTTT.

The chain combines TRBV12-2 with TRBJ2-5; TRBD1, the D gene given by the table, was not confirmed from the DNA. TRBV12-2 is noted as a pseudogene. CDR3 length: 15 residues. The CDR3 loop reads CASRLRLGPQETQYF. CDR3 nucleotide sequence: TGTGCAAGTCGCCTCCGGTTGGGGCCTCAAGAGACCCAGTACTTC.

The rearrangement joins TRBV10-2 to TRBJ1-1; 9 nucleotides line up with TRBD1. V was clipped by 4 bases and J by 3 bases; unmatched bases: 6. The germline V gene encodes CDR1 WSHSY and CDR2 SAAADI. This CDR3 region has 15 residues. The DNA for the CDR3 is TGCGCCAGCAGTGGGACAGGGGTGGGGTACACTGAAGCTTTCTTT. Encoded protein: CASSGTGVGYTEAFF.

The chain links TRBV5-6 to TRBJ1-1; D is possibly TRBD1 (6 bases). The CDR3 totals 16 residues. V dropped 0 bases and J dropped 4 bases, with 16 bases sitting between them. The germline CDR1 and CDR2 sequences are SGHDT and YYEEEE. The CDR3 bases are TGTGCCAGCAGCTTGGCAACTCACAGGGTCGGCACTGAAGCTTTCTTT. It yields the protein CASSLATHRVGTEAFF.

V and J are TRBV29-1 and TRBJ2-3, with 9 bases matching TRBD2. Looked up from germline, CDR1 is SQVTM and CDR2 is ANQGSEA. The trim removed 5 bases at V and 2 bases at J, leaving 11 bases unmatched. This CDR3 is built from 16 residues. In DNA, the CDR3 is TGCAGCGTTAACGCACAGACTAGCGGATCCACAGATACGCAGTATTTT. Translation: CSVNAQTSGSTDTQYF.

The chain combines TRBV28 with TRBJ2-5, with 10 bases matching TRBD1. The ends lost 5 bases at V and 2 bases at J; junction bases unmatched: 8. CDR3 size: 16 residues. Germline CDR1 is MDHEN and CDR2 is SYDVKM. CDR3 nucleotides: TGTGCCAGCAGTACACGGACAGGGGGGGGGCAAGAGACCCAGTACTTC. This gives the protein CASSTRTGGGQETQYF.

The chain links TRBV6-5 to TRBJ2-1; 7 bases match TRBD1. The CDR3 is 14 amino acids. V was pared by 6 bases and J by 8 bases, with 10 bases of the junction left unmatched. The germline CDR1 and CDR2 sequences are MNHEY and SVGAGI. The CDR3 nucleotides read TGTGCCAGCAGGAGGACAGGTATCGGAGATGAGCAGTTCTTC. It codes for CASRRTGIGDEQFF.

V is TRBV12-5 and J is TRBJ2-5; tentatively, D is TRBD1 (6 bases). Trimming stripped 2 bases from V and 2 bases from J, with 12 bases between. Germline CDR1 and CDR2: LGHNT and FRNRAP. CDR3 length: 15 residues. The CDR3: CASGLQGKGQETQYF. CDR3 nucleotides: TGTGCTAGTGGTTTGCAGGGGAAGGGACAAGAGACCCAGTACTTC.

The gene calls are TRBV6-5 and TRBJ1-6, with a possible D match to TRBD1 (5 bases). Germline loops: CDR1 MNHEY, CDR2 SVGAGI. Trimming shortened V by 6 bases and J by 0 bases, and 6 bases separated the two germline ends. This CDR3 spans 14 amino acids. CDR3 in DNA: TGTGCCAGCAGCGACAGCTCCTATAATTCACCCCTCCACTTT. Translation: CASSDSSYNSPLHF.

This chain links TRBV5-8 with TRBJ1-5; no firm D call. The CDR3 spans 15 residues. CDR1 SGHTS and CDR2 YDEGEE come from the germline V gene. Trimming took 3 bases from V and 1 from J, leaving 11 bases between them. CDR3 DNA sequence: TGTGCCAGCAGCTCCAGTGTCAGGAGCAATCAGCCCCAGCATTTT. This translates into CASSSSVRSNQPQHF.

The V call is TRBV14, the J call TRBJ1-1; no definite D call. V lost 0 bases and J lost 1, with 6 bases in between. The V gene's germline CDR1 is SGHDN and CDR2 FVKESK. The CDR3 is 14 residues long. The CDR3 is CASSQELRNTEAFF. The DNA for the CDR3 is TGTGCCAGCAGCCAAGAGTTGAGGAACACTGAAGCTTTCTTT.

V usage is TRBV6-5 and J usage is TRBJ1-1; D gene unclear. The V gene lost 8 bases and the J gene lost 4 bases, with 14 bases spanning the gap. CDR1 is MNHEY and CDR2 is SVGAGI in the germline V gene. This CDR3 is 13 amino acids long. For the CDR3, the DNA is TGTGCCAGCGAGGGTGGGCGGTCCACTGAAGCTTTCTTT. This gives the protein CASEGGRSTEAFF.